This TCR beta chain was captured in a study of T cells after yellow fever vaccination. TCRdb passed the 5' RACE reads through MiXCR, listing each CDR3 protein once. Altogether some 300,000 distinct CDR3 sequences are present, 8.7% being singletons, with the ten largest covering about 3.5%. In germline, CDR1 is MNHEY, CDR2 SVGEGT. Trimming took off 6 bases at V and 1 base at J, with 21 bases between the two ends. The CDR3 is 17 amino acids. The chain is built from TRBV6-2 or TRBV6-3 and TRBJ1-1; tentative D call: TRBD1 (6 bases). Sample: CD4+ T cells sorted from PBMCs, taken 5 days after the yellow fever booster vaccination. The sequence derives from a man aged 18 to 30 who received the YFV17D yellow fever vaccine. CDR3 sequence: CASSLQGTQLPNTEAFF. The CDR3 DNA sequence: TGTGCCAGCAGCTTACAGGGAACCCAACTCCCGAACACTGAAGCTTTCTTT.